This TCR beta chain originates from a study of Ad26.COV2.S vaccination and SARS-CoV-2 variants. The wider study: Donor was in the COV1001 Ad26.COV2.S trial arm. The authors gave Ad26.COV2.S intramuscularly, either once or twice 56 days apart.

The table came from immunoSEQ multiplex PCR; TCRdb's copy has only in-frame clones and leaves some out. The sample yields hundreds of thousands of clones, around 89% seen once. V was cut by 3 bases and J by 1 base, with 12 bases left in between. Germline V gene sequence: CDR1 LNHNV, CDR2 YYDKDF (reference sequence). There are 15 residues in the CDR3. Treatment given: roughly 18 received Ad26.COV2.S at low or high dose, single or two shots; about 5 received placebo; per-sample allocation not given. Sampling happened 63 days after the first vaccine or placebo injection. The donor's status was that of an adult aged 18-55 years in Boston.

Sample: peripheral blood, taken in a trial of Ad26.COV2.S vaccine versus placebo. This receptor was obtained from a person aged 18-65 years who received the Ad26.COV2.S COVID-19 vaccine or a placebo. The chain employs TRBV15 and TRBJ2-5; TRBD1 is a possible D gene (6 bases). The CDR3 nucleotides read TGTGCCACCAGCAGCGATCAGGGGTCCCAAGAGACCCAGTACTTC. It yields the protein CATSSDQGSQETQYF.